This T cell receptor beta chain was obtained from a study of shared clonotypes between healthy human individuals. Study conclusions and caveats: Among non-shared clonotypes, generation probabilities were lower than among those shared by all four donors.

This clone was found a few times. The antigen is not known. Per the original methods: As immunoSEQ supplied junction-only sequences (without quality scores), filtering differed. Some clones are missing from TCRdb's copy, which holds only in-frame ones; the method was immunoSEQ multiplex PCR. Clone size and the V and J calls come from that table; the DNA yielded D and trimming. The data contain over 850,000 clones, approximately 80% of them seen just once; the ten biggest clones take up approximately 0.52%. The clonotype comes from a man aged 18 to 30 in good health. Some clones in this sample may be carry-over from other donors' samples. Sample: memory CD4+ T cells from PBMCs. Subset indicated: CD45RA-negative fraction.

In nucleotides, the CDR3 is TGTGCCAGCAGCTTAGGGGGACTTAACTACGAGCAGTACTTC. It codes for CASSLGGLNYEQYF. This chain uses TRBV7-6 with TRBJ2-7; TRBD2 is a possible D gene (6 bases). V was shortened by 1 base and J by 3 bases, with 10 bases between the two germline ends. Germline lookup yields CDR1 SGHVS and CDR2 FNYEAQ. This CDR3 contains 14 residues.